Shown below are 11 T cell receptor beta chains from a single sample sequenced in a study of blood T cell repertoires in COVID-19. The method was immunoSEQ multiplex PCR; TCRdb's version includes in-frame clones alone and lacks a portion of them. The table has 120,000 to 150,000 clones, roughly 90% seen once. The sample comprised peripheral blood. The origin of the receptors is a man between 45 and 60 years old with active or convalescent COVID-19.

This chain links TRBV24-1 with TRBJ2-3, with TRBD2 identical over 13 bases. With 10 bases clipped from V and 6 bases from J, the junction kept 3 bases outside the gene matches. This CDR3 is 13 amino acids long. Germline-derived CDR1 and CDR2 are KGHDR and SFDVKD. CDR3 coding DNA: TGTGCCACAGGACTAGCGGGAGTGGATACGCAGTATTTT. Translation: CATGLAGVDTQYF.

The V call is TRBV19, the J call TRBJ2-1; a weak D match, TRBD1 (6 bases). The CDR3 spans 15 residues. Trimming took 3 bases from V and 4 from J, leaving 13 bases between them. CDR1 and CDR2 (germline): LNHDA, SQIVND (reference sequence). The CDR3 nucleotides are TGTGCCAGTAGTATTGTGATGAGGGGGTACAATGAGCAGTTCTTC. It codes for CASSIVMRGYNEQFF.

The J gene is TRBJ2-1, the V gene TRBV6-5, with 11 positions matching TRBD2. V gave up 8 bases and J gave up 4 bases; unmatched junction bases: 7. Germline CDR1 is MNHEY and CDR2 is SVGAGI. The CDR3 totals 15 residues. This CDR3 is CASHSGRASYNEQFF. The CDR3, as DNA: TGTGCCAGCCATAGCGGGAGGGCCTCGTACAATGAGCAGTTCTTC.

The rearrangement uses TRBV15 and TRBJ2-5; 8 nucleotides align to TRBD1. Trimming at V came to 2 bases and at J to 6 bases, leaving 8 bases not matched to a gene. The germline gives CDR1 LNHNV, CDR2 YYDKDF (reference sequence). This CDR3 is 15 amino acids long. The CDR3 loop is CATSRPDRGVKTQYF. The CDR3 DNA reads as TGTGCCACCAGCAGACCTGACAGGGGCGTAAAGACCCAGTACTTC.

The chain combines TRBV6-5 with TRBJ2-1; TRBD2 aligns across 9 bases. Germline V gives CDR1 MNHEY, CDR2 SVGAGI. The CDR3 has 14 residues. After removal of 6 bases from V and 8 bases from J, the junction contained 8 bases not matched to a gene. CDR3 loop: CASRLAGDLYEQFF. CDR3 bases: TGTGCCAGCAGGTTAGCGGGAGACTTATATGAGCAGTTCTTC.

The table lists this clone with a count of one. The chain has TRBV5-1 and TRBJ1-1; no clear D. The CDR3 has 15 residues. From germline, CDR1 is SGHRS and CDR2 YFSETQ. V was trimmed by 0 bases and J by 0 bases, leaving 9 bases between them. For the CDR3, the DNA is TGCGCCAGCAGCTTGGAGAGCCTCATGAACACTGAAGCTTTCTTT. Translated: CASSLESLMNTEAFF.

This clone has more than one count but fewer than ten. CDR3 DNA: TGTGCCAGCAGCCAGTTGTGGGACAGGCCCTACGAGCAGTACTTC. The encoded protein is CASSQLWDRPYEQYF. This chain uses TRBV14 with TRBJ2-7; 8 nucleotides line up with TRBD1. The CDR3 sequence is 15 residues long. The junction had 6 bases not matched to a gene; V was cut back by 3 bases and J by 2 bases. The V gene's germline CDR1 is SGHDN and CDR2 FVKESK.

This sequence joins TRBV7-2 and TRBJ1-2, with D possibly being TRBD1 (6 bases). CDR3 size: 14 residues. The V end lost 3 bases, the J end lost 0 bases, and 8 bases lay between the germline ends. Looked up from germline, CDR1 is SGHTA and CDR2 is FQGNSA. CDR3 sequence reads: CASSFEGANYGYTF. CDR3 DNA sequence: TGTGCCAGCAGCTTTGAGGGGGCTAACTATGGCTACACCTTC.

V usage is TRBV7-9 and J usage is TRBJ2-7, with 12 bases aligning to TRBD1. Trimming cost V 4 bases and J 5 bases; bases outside gene matches: 3. Germline assignment: CDR1 SEHNR and CDR2 FQNEAQ (reference sequence). This CDR3 is 14 amino acids long. The CDR3 spells CASSSRDRGHEQYF. CDR3 DNA sequence: TGTGCCAGCAGCTCCAGGGACAGGGGGCACGAGCAGTACTTC.

This chain connects TRBV28 to TRBJ1-5; D may be TRBD1 (6 bases). This CDR3 has 15 residues. The V end lost 5 bases, the J end lost 1 base, and 12 bases lay between the germline ends. CDR1 MDHEN and CDR2 SYDVKM come from the germline V gene. The CDR3 region is CASSPNGQSNQPQHF. DNA for the CDR3: TGTGCCAGCAGTCCGAACGGACAGAGCAATCAGCCCCAGCATTTT.

The genes are TRBV6-4 and TRBJ2-1; weak D call: TRBD1 (6 bases). Per germline, CDR1 MRHNA and CDR2 SNTAGT. The CDR3 extends over 11 amino acids. V was shortened by 5 bases and J by 8 bases, with 7 bases between the two germline ends. CDR3 bases: TGTGCCAGCAGTAAGGGGGATGAGCAGTTCTTC. Its protein product is CASSKGDEQFF.